The 32 T cell receptor beta chains below come from one sample, sequenced in a study of circulating and synovial CD4+ cells in juvenile arthritis (dated by TCRdb to between 2012 and 2015). The library came from the immunoSEQ multiplex PCR assay. Here the immuneACCESS table is served through TCRdb, limited to in-frame sequences with V and J called. Missing clones are a known gap in these copies; in checked studies unresolved V genes cover under half, and the rest lacks a known reason. The sample contains under 40,000 clones, just over 90% of them found a single time. Together, the top ten hold about 3% of the sample. Sample: CD4+ T cells from blood. These receptors all stem from a human donor with juvenile idiopathic arthritis.

The rearrangement links TRBV27 to TRBJ2-3, with 8 bases that match TRBD1. This CDR3 contains 15 residues. Germline V gene data show CDR1 as MNHEY and CDR2 as SMNVEV (reference sequence). V lost 9 bases to trimming and J lost 1 base; unmatched junction nucleotides: 9. CDR3 DNA: TGTGCCAGTTCACAACTGGGACAGGGCACAGATACGCAGTATTTT. Protein sequence: CASSQLGQGTDTQYF.

The V call is TRBV10-1, the J call TRBJ1-2, with D tentatively TRBD1 (6 bases). CDR1 and CDR2 from the germline V gene are WNHNN and SYGVQD (reference sequence). Between the trimmed V and J ends, which lost 6 bases and 4 bases, there was a span of 12 bases. The CDR3 sequence is 13 residues long. The CDR3 reads CASSSDSSYGYTF. DNA for the CDR3: TGCGCCAGCAGCTCGGACAGTTCCTATGGCTACACCTTC.

The chain recombines TRBV10-2 with TRBJ1-1; 8 nucleotides align to TRBD1. This CDR3 contains 13 residues. With V trimmed by 5 bases and J by 6 bases, 5 bases remained unmatched. CDR1 WSHSY and CDR2 SAAADI come from the germline V gene. The CDR3 is CASSTDRGAEAFF. CDR3 DNA: TGCGCCAGCAGTACTGACAGGGGCGCTGAAGCTTTCTTT.

The genes are TRBV7-3 and TRBJ2-1; tentatively, D is TRBD2 (7 bases). The CDR3 length is 14 residues. Per germline, CDR1 SGHTA and CDR2 FQGTGA. V shed 10 bases and J shed 0 bases, with 13 bases lying between them. The CDR3 sequence is CATRRGPSYNEQFF. CDR3 DNA: TGTGCCACTCGGCGGGGGCCCTCCTACAATGAGCAGTTCTTC.

The V gene is TRBV5-4, the J gene TRBJ2-3, with 8 positions matching TRBD1. Trimming took 4 bases from V and 1 from J; bases not matched to a gene: 5. Germline V CDR1 and CDR2: SGHNT, YYREEE (reference sequence). The CDR3 spans 15 residues. CDR3 residues: CASSQTTGGTDTQYF. CDR3 nucleotides: TGTGCCAGCAGCCAGACGACAGGGGGCACAGATACGCAGTATTTT.

The V and J genes are TRBV7-9 and TRBJ2-7; tentative D call: TRBD1 (6 bases). Germline-derived CDR1 and CDR2 are SEHNR and FQNEAQ (reference sequence). V lost 5 bases and J 4 bases, leaving 18 bases between the germline ends. This CDR3 comprises 15 residues. In nucleotides, the CDR3 is TGTGCCAGCAGCCGTACAGGGCCCTTTAGGTACGAGCAGTACTTC. It translates to CASSRTGPFRYEQYF.

The chain links TRBV5-4 to TRBJ1-2, with D perhaps TRBD1 (5 bases). The ends were cut back, 4 bases at V and 4 bases at J, with 8 bases in the middle. This CDR3 has 12 amino acids. Germline V gives CDR1 SGHNT, CDR2 YYREEE (reference sequence). CDR3 bases: TGTGCCAGCAGCGCTGACAGCTATGGCTACACCTTC. Encoded protein: CASSADSYGYTF.

CDR3 protein: CASSLWGAGFSYEQYF. In DNA, the CDR3 is TGTGCCAGCAGTTTATGGGGGGCGGGCTTCTCCTACGAGCAGTACTTC. The chain joins TRBV28 to TRBJ2-7, with a possible D match to TRBD1 (6 bases). V lost 0 bases, J lost 0 bases, and 12 bases lay in between. Germline values: CDR1 MDHEN, CDR2 SYDVKM. This CDR3 has 16 residues.

V gene TRBV7-9 combines with J gene TRBJ1-2; D may be TRBD1 (5 bases). The CDR3 contains 15 residues. Trimming shortened V by 3 bases and J by 3 bases, and 14 bases separated the two germline ends. Germline lookup yields CDR1 SEHNR and CDR2 FQNEAQ (reference sequence). The CDR3 nucleotides are TGTGCCAGCAGCTTGCAGGGTTCGGGTGACTATGGCTACACCTTC. This encodes CASSLQGSGDYGYTF.

This chain links TRBV5-1 with TRBJ2-1; 9 nucleotides match TRBD1. After removal of 4 bases from V and 4 bases from J, the junction contained 3 bases not matched to a gene. The CDR3 runs to 14 residues. Germline V lookup: CDR1 SGHRS, CDR2 YFSETQ. This CDR3 is CASSGGQGYNEQFF. The CDR3 DNA follows: TGCGCCAGCAGCGGTGGACAGGGGTACAATGAGCAGTTCTTC.

CDR3 loop: CASNNVPGFAYEQYF. For the CDR3, the DNA is TGTGCCAGCAATAATGTGCCGGGGTTCGCCTACGAGCAGTACTTC. The chain recombines TRBV21-1 with TRBJ2-7; the table's D call, TRBD2, was not checked against the DNA. TRBV21-1 represents a pseudogene. CDR3 length: 15 amino acids.

There are a few counts of this clone. The chain couples TRBV5-1 to TRBJ2-5, with 10 bases that match TRBD1. With V trimmed by 4 bases and J by 3 bases, 9 bases remained unmatched. CDR1 is SGHRS, CDR2 YFSETQ, per germline. This CDR3 is 16 amino acids long. The CDR3 coding sequence is TGCGCCAGCAGCCGAGGGTCCGGACAGGGGGAAGAGACCCAGTACTTC. Its protein product is CASSRGSGQGEETQYF.

The chain employs TRBV7-2 and TRBJ2-5; 7 bases fit TRBD2. Germline lookup yields CDR1 SGHTA and CDR2 FQGNSA. J was trimmed by 1 base and V by 1 base; bases with no gene match: 6. This CDR3 contains 16 residues. CDR3: CASSLVGGRGQETQYF. In DNA, the CDR3 is TGTGCCAGCAGCTTAGTGGGAGGGAGGGGCCAAGAGACCCAGTACTTC.

The chain joins TRBV9 to TRBJ1-4, with D perhaps TRBD1 (6 bases). V was clipped by 6 bases and J by 5 bases, with 17 bases between them. The CDR3 is 15 amino acids. Germline V gene data show CDR1 as SGDLS and CDR2 as YYNGEE. CDR3 amino acids: CASTPSGTQNEKLFF. The CDR3 DNA is TGTGCCAGCACCCCCTCCGGGACACAGAATGAAAAACTGTTTTTT.

The DNA for the CDR3 is TGTGCCTGGAGTACGGGACTAGCGGGCTACAATGAGCAGTTCTTC. It specifies CAWSTGLAGYNEQFF. The V and J genes are TRBV30 and TRBJ2-1; 12 nucleotides align to TRBD2. This CDR3 comprises 15 residues. After removal of 2 bases from V and 3 bases from J, the junction contained 2 bases not matched to a gene. From germline, CDR1 is GTSNPN and CDR2 SVGIG (reference sequence).

This clone was seen a few times. Different DNA sequences within this sample yield the same CDR3. This sequence joins TRBV18 and TRBJ1-1; D is perhaps TRBD1 (6 bases). Trimming stripped 2 bases from V and 2 bases from J, with 9 bases between. The CDR3 runs 14 residues. Germline CDR1 is KGHSH and CDR2 is LQKENI. The CDR3 DNA reads as TGTGCCAGCTCACCAAGACAGGTTAACACTGAAGCTTTCTTT. Translating gives CASSPRQVNTEAFF.

The chain uses TRBV7-9 and TRBJ1-2, with 8 bases fitting TRBD1. With 6 bases clipped from V and 2 bases from J, the junction kept 11 bases outside the gene matches. Germline CDR1 reads SEHNR; CDR2 reads FQNEAQ (reference sequence). The CDR3 is 16 residues long. The CDR3: CASSKQGRGQNYGYTF. In DNA form, the CDR3 reads TGTGCCAGCAGTAAACAGGGCAGGGGGCAAAACTATGGCTACACCTTC.

V usage is TRBV29-1 and J usage is TRBJ2-7, with 8 nucleotides matching TRBD2. V lost 6 bases, J lost 4 bases, and 5 bases stayed unmatched. The germline V gene encodes CDR1 SQVTM and CDR2 ANQGSEA. The CDR3 consists of 12 residues. The CDR3 region is CSVREGGYEQYF. The CDR3 nucleotides read TGCAGCGTCCGGGAGGGTGGTTACGAGCAGTACTTC.

The gene calls are TRBV6-5 and TRBJ2-1; TRBD2 might be the D (5 bases). Between the trimmed V and J ends, which lost 7 bases and 5 bases, there was a span of 18 bases. Germline assignment: CDR1 MNHEY and CDR2 SVGAGI. CDR3 length equals 15 residues. The CDR3 nucleotides are TGTGCCAGCATCTTTAATCTAGCCTGGGACAATGAGCAGTTCTTC. It translates to CASIFNLAWDNEQFF.

The CDR3 protein is CAITKGTELYNEQFF. CDR3 coding DNA: TGTGCCATCACCAAGGGGACAGAACTCTACAATGAGCAGTTCTTC. J is TRBJ2-1 and V is TRBV10-3, with 7 bases aligning to TRBD1. CDR3 length: 15 amino acids. CDR1 is ENHRY, CDR2 SYGVKD, per germline. V dropped 7 bases and J dropped 3; count of bases not matched to a gene: 9.

The chain joins TRBV30 to TRBJ2-7, with 14 nucleotides matching TRBD2. The CDR3 runs 14 residues. J lost 6 bases, V lost 4 bases, and 5 bases had no gene match. Looked up from germline, CDR1 is GTSNPN and CDR2 is SVGIG (reference sequence). The CDR3 DNA reads as TGTGCCTGGACCTCGGGACTAGCGGGAGCCGAGCAGTACTTC. This gives the protein CAWTSGLAGAEQYF.

This clone was detected once. The rearrangement joins TRBV28 to TRBJ1-5, with 9 positions matching TRBD1. With V trimmed by 6 bases and J by 5 bases, 5 bases remained unmatched. CDR1 MDHEN and CDR2 SYDVKM come from the germline V gene. There are 14 residues in the CDR3. The CDR3 coding sequence is TGTGCCAGCAGCGCCGGGACAGGGCATCAGCCCCAGCATTTT. Translation gives CASSAGTGHQPQHF.

The chain uses TRBV27 and TRBJ1-2; D is perhaps TRBD1 (6 bases). CDR1 is MNHEY and CDR2 is SMNVEV in the germline V gene (reference sequence). The V gene lost 8 bases and the J gene lost 3 bases, with 22 bases spanning the gap. This CDR3 contains 16 residues. CDR3 protein: CASGKLRTEVHYGYTF. The CDR3 nucleotides are TGTGCCAGCGGAAAACTCCGGACAGAAGTTCACTATGGCTACACCTTC.

This chain uses TRBV5-1 with TRBJ2-1; 13 bases line up with TRBD2. The length of the CDR3 is 17 residues. The V and J ends lost 4 bases and 6 bases, in that order; junction bases with no gene match: 10. Germline V gives CDR1 SGHRS, CDR2 YFSETQ. The CDR3 sequence: CASSRSRLAGGGNEQFF. The CDR3 coding sequence is TGCGCCAGCAGCCGATCACGACTAGCGGGAGGTGGCAATGAGCAGTTCTTC.

V usage is TRBV18 and J usage is TRBJ2-2, with 8 nucleotides matching TRBD2. Looked up from germline, CDR1 is KGHSH and CDR2 is LQKENI. The CDR3 extends over 19 amino acids. V trimming: 6 bases; J trimming: 5 bases; junction bases outside the gene matches: 20. The CDR3 region is CASSRGPQRELQSTGELFF. CDR3 sequence (DNA): TGTGCCAGCTCTCGAGGTCCACAGCGGGAGCTCCAGTCGACCGGGGAGCTGTTTTTT. Full variable domain (missing parts from reference TRBV18 and TRBJ2-2): NAGVMQNPRHLVRRRGQEARLRCSPMKGHSHVYWYRQLPEEGLKFMVYLQKENIIDESGMPKERFSAEFPKEGPSILRIQQVVRGDSAAYFCASSRGPQRELQSTGELFFGEGSRLTVL.

The V gene is TRBV4-2, the J gene TRBJ2-7, with D possibly matching TRBD1 (5 bases). The germline gives CDR1 LGHNA, CDR2 YNFKEQ. V lost 0 bases and J lost 3, with 12 bases in between. CDR3 length equals 15 residues. The CDR3 loop reads CASSQDPAGHYEQYF. The CDR3 region has the DNA TGTGCCAGCAGCCAAGATCCCGCAGGGCACTACGAGCAGTACTTC.

The genes are TRBV2 and TRBJ2-5, with 12 bases matching TRBD1. The V segment lost 5 bases and the J segment 2 bases; nucleotides outside the gene matches: 9. CDR3 size: 17 residues. In germline, CDR1 is SNHLY, CDR2 FYNNEI. CDR3 amino acids: CASSIRDRGQYQETQYF. CDR3 DNA: TGTGCCAGCAGTATCAGGGACAGGGGGCAGTATCAAGAGACCCAGTACTTC.

V gene TRBV5-1 combines with J gene TRBJ2-1; D unresolved. Germline CDR1 SGHRS, CDR2 YFSETQ. Trimming pared 0 bases from V and 0 bases from J, leaving 10 bases between. This CDR3 has 16 residues. The CDR3 loop is CASSLGPVSSYNEQFF. The CDR3 DNA reads as TGCGCCAGCAGCTTGGGTCCCGTGAGCTCCTACAATGAGCAGTTCTTC. The full variable domain, with the rest looked up from reference TRBV5-1 and TRBJ2-1, is KAGVTQTPRYLIKTRGQQVTLSCSPISGHRSVSWYQQTPGQGLQFLFEYFSETQRNKGNFPGRFSGRQFSNSRSEMNVSTLELGDSALYLCASSLGPVSSYNEQFFGPGTRLTVL.

V usage is TRBV6-5 and J usage is TRBJ2-7, with 7 nucleotides matching TRBD1. V shed 6 bases, J shed 4 bases, and the junction held 9 bases outside the gene matches. CDR1 and CDR2 from the germline V gene are MNHEY and SVGAGI. The length of the CDR3 is 14 residues. The CDR3 loop reads CASRRDRDLYEQYF. The CDR3 DNA reads as TGTGCCAGCAGACGTGACAGGGACCTATACGAGCAGTACTTC.

The chain uses TRBV27 and TRBJ2-3, with D possibly being TRBD2 (5 bases). Germline V gene lookup returns CDR1 MNHEY and CDR2 SMNVEV (reference sequence). V lost 3 bases and J 2 bases, leaving 12 bases between the germline ends. CDR3 length: 15 residues. The CDR3 spells CASSLFGLHTDTQYF. The CDR3 DNA is TGTGCCAGCAGTTTGTTCGGACTCCACACAGATACGCAGTATTTT.

The J gene is TRBJ2-1, the V gene TRBV9; maybe TRBD1 (5 bases). This CDR3 is built from 16 residues. CDR1 SGDLS and CDR2 YYNGEE come from the germline V gene. Between the trimmed V and J ends, which lost 4 bases and 0 bases, there was a span of 14 bases. CDR3 in DNA: TGTGCCAGCAGCCCACGGACATACAGCTCCTACAATGAGCAGTTCTTC. Translation gives CASSPRTYSSYNEQFF.

This chain joins TRBV5-4 and TRBJ2-1; 9 bases line up with TRBD2. With 0 bases clipped from V and 4 bases from J, the junction kept 8 bases outside the gene matches. Germline V gene data show CDR1 as SGHNT and CDR2 as YYREEE (reference sequence). The length of the CDR3 is 17 residues. In DNA form, the CDR3 reads TGTGCCAGCAGCTTGGAACCGGGACTAGCTACGTACAATGAGCAGTTCTTC. Protein product: CASSLEPGLATYNEQFF.